Listed below are T cell receptor beta chains from one sample, sequenced in a study of patients and donors after allogeneic stem cell transplantation. One entry per CDR3 protein, called by TCRdb with MiXCR from the RT-PCR reads. This sample carries 800,000 to 1,000,000 distinct CDR3 sequences, about a sixth of them seen once, and the ten largest clones take 5% to 7.5%. Sequencing input: blood, either unsorted or a sorted T cell fraction (not recorded which). All receptors come from a human donor who was either an allogeneic HSCT recipient or a stem cell or donor lymphocyte infusion donor (not recorded which). It is not recorded whose cells these are; they may come from a transplant donor. The CDR3 runs from the conserved cysteine through the conserved F or W.

v_call: TRBV6-1
cdr3_aa: CASLRSAGGMAGYEQYF

v_call: TRBV5-5
cdr3_aa: CASHDSISYEQYF

v_call: TRBV9
cdr3_aa: CASSGRVPNTEAFF

v_call: TRBV12-3/TRBV12-4
cdr3_aa: CASSLGLLAKNIQYF

v_call: TRBV6-2/TRBV6-3
cdr3_aa: CASSYFRDRLAFF

v_call: TRBV4-3
cdr3_aa: CASSAEAQRGEVEQFF

v_call: TRBV20-1
cdr3_aa: CSARERLGNQPQHF

v_call: TRBV3-1
cdr3_aa: CTSSLLTSGTYEQFF

v_call: TRBV7-2
cdr3_aa: CASSLEQGVSQPQHF

v_call: TRBV7-9
cdr3_aa: CASSWTGEMETQYF

v_call: TRBV24-1
cdr3_aa: CATSPLGGGHETQYF

v_call: TRBV12-3/TRBV12-4
cdr3_aa: CASSLMGLNYGYTF

v_call: TRBV9
cdr3_aa: CASSSSPRPQETQYF

v_call: TRBV21-1
cdr3_aa: CASSKGTGRASYEQYF

v_call: TRBV5-6
cdr3_aa: CASSLAGAEGSYNEQFF

v_call: TRBV27
cdr3_aa: CASSFGRERSPLHF

v_call: TRBV12-3/TRBV12-4
cdr3_aa: CASRETGVEQYF

v_call: TRBV15
cdr3_aa: CATSRTKDSYNEQFF

v_call: TRBV28
cdr3_aa: CASSPLGVDTSYEQYF

v_call: TRBV7-9
cdr3_aa: CASSLDLGGTQYF

v_call: TRBV20-1
cdr3_aa: CSASPSGGGANVLTF

v_call: TRBV7-2
cdr3_aa: CASGSRVSYNEQFF

v_call: TRBV6-1
cdr3_aa: CASSGRTGRYQPQHF

v_call: TRBV29-1
cdr3_aa: CSVEDGIRRGYTF

v_call: TRBV9
cdr3_aa: CASSVSANFYEQYF

v_call: TRBV20-1
cdr3_aa: CSARGALAAQYF

v_call: TRBV29-1
cdr3_aa: CSVEPGQGGEKLFF

v_call: TRBV4-1
cdr3_aa: CASSHPLAGFYEQYF

v_call: TRBV20-1
cdr3_aa: CSARQPGLYNEQFF

v_call: TRBV5-5
cdr3_aa: CASSSLTPPKQYF

v_call: TRBV20-1
cdr3_aa: CSAPPSGSNQPQHF

v_call: TRBV4-3
cdr3_aa: CASSQDRTGDTEAFF

v_call: TRBV11-2
cdr3_aa: CASSLDGTDYEQYF

v_call: TRBV20-1
cdr3_aa: CSARDPLGGARYEQYF

v_call: TRBV5-1
cdr3_aa: CATRTSGGASTDTQYF

v_call: TRBV12-3/TRBV12-4
cdr3_aa: CASSLETTNEKLFF

v_call: TRBV12-3/TRBV12-4
cdr3_aa: CASSLWGERNTGELFF

v_call: TRBV5-1
cdr3_aa: CASSPDRTETQYF

v_call: TRBV20-1
cdr3_aa: CSAQTTGPYGYTF

v_call: TRBV5-4
cdr3_aa: CASNPGPAGPSYNEQFF

v_call: TRBV11-3
cdr3_aa: CASSLGSTERNNEQFF

v_call: TRBV6-1
cdr3_aa: CASSVNAANYGYTF

v_call: TRBV7-6
cdr3_aa: CASSPRNRFAEQFF